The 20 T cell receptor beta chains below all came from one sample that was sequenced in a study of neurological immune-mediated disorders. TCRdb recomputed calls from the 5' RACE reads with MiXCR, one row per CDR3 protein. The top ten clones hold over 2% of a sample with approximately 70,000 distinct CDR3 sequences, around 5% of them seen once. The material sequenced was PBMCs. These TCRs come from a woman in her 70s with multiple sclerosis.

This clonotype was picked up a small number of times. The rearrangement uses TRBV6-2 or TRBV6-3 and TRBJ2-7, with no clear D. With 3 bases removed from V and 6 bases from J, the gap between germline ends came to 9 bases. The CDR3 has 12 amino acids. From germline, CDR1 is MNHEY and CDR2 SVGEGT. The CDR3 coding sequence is TGTGCCAGCAGTTATCCGCCAGCCGAGCAGTACTTC. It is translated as CASSYPPAEQYF.

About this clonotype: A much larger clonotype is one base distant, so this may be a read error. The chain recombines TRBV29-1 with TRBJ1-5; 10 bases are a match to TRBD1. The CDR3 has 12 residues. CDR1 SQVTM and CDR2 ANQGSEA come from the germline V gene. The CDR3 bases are TGCAGCGCGGGACAGGGGTATCAGCCCCAGAATTTT. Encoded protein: CSAGQGYQPQNF.

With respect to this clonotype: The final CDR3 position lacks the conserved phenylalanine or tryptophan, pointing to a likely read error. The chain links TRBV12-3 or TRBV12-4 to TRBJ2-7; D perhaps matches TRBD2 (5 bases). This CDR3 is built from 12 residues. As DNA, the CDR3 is TGTGCCAGCAGTCTAGCCGCCTACGAGCAGTACAAC. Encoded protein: CASSLAAYEQYN.

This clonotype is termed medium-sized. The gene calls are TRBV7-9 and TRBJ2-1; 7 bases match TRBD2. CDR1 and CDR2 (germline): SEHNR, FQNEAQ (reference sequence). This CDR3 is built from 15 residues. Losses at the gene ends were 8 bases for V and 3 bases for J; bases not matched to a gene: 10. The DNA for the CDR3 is TGTGCCAGCTTGGGCGAGGGAGGGAACTACAATGAGCAGTTCTTC. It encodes CASLGEGGNYNEQFF.

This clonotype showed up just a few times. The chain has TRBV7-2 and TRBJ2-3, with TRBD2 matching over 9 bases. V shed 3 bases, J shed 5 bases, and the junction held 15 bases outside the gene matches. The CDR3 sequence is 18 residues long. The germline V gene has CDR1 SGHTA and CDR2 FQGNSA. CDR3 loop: CASSLRRPGTSSQDTQYF. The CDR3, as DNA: TGTGCCAGCAGCTTGAGGCGACCTGGGACTAGCAGTCAAGATACGCAGTATTTT.

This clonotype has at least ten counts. The CDR3 region has the DNA TGCAGTGCTAGAGAAGGGGTCGGGATTCGTGAGCAGTTCTTC. This codes for CSAREGVGIREQFF. This sequence joins TRBV20-1 and TRBJ2-1; D may correspond to TRBD1 or TRBD2 (5 bases each). Germline CDR1 reads DFQATT; CDR2 reads SNEGSKA (reference sequence). Trimming shortened V by 0 bases and J by 9 bases, and 15 bases separated the two germline ends. There are 14 residues in the CDR3.

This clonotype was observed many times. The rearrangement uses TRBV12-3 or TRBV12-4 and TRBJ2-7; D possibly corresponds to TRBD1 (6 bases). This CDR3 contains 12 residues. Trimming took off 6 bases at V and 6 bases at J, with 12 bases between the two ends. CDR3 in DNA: TGTGCCAGCAGCCTTACAGGGCCCGAGCAGTACTTC. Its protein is CASSLTGPEQYF.

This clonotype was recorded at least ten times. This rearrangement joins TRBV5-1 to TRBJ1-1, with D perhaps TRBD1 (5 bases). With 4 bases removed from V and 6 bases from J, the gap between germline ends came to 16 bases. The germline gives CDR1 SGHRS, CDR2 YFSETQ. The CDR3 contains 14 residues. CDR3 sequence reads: CASSPEGKIAEAFF. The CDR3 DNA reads TGCGCCAGCAGCCCGGAGGGGAAGATCGCTGAAGCTTTCTTT.

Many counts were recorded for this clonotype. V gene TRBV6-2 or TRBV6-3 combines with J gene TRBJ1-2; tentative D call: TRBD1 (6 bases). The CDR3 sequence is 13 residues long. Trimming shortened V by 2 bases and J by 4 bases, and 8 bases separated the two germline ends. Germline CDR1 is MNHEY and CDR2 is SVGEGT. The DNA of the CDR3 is TGTGCCAGCAGTTACAACAGGGTCTATGGCTACACCTTC. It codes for CASSYNRVYGYTF.

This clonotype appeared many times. The CDR3 coding sequence is TGCAGTGCTAGATTGGGTAACGGCAATCAGCCCCAGCATTTT. Its protein is CSARLGNGNQPQHF. V gene TRBV20-1 combines with J gene TRBJ1-5; no clear D. This CDR3 has 14 amino acids. Germline lookup yields CDR1 DFQATT and CDR2 SNEGSKA (reference sequence). V was trimmed by 2 bases and J by 2 bases, leaving 10 bases between them.

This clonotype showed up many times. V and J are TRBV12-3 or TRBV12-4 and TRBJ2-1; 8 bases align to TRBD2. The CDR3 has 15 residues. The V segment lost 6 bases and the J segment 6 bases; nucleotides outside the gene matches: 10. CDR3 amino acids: CASRDWAGGSNEQFF. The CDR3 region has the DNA TGTGCCAGCAGGGATTGGGCGGGAGGATCCAATGAGCAGTTCTTC.

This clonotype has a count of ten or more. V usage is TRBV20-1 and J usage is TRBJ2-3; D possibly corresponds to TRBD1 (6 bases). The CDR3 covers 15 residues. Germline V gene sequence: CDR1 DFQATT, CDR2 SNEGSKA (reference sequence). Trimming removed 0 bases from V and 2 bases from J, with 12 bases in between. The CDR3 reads CSAREGAVITDTQYF. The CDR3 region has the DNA TGCAGTGCTAGAGAGGGGGCGGTAATCACAGATACGCAGTATTTT.

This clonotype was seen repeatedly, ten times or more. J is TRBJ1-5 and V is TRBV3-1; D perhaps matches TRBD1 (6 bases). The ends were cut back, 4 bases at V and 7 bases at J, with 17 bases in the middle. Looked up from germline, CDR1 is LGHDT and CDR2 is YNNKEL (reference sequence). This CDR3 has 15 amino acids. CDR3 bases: TGTGCCAGCAGCCCGGGACATCTAGCCGGGCAGCCCCAGCATTTT. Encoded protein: CASSPGHLAGQPQHF.

The CDR3 sequence: CASSLGQGATNEKLFF. CDR3 coding DNA: TGTGCCAGCAGTTTGGGACAGGGGGCAACTAATGAAAAACTGTTTTTT. The chain combines TRBV12-3 or TRBV12-4 with TRBJ1-4, with 11 bases that match TRBD1. V lost 3 bases and J lost 0; bases outside the gene matches: 0. CDR3 size: 16 residues.

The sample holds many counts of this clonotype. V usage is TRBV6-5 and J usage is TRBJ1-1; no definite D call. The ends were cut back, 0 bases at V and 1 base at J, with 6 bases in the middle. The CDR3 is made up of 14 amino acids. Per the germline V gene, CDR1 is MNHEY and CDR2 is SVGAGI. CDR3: CASSYSESNTEAFF. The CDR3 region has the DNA TGTGCCAGCAGTTACTCTGAATCGAACACTGAAGCTTTCTTT.

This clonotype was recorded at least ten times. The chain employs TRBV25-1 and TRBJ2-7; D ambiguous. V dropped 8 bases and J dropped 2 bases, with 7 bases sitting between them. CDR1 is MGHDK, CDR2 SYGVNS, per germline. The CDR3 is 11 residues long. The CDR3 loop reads CASRQTYEQYF. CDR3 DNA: TGTGCCAGCCGCCAAACCTACGAGCAGTACTTC.

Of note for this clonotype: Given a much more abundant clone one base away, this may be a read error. The CDR3 region has the DNA TGTGCCAGCAGCCAAGGCGGGATGGCCGGAGATACGCAGTATTTT. Protein sequence: CASSQGGMAGDTQYF. The chain carries TRBV7-2 and TRBJ2-3; TRBD2 might be the D (6 bases). Germline V gene lookup returns CDR1 SGHTA and CDR2 FQGNSA. CDR3 length equals 15 residues. Trimming removed 5 bases at V and 5 bases at J, with 17 bases between. The variable domain in full, with the rest retrieved from reference TRBV7-2 and TRBJ2-3, is GAGVSQSPSNKVTEKGKDVELRCDPISGHTALYWYRQSLGQGLEFLIYFQGNSAPDKSGLPSDRFSAERTGGSVSTLTIQRTQQEDSAVYLCASSQGGMAGDTQYFGPGTRLTVL.

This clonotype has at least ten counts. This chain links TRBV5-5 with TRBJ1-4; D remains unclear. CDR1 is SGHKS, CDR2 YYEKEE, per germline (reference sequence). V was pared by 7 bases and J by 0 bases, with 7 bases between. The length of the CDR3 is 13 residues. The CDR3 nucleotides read TGTGCCAGCCAAAGATCAACTAATGAAAAACTGTTTTTT. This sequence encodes CASQRSTNEKLFF.

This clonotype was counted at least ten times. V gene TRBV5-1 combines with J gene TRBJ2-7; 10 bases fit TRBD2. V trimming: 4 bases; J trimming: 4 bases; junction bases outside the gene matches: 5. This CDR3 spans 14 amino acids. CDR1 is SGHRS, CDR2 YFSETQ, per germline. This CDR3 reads CASSLTSGTYEQYF. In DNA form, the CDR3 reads TGCGCCAGCAGCCTAACTAGCGGGACTTACGAGCAGTACTTC.

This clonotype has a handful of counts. The CDR3 loop is CASRENTEAFF. The CDR3 DNA follows: TGCGCCAGCAGGGAGAACACTGAAGCTTTCTTT. This rearrangement joins TRBV10-2 to TRBJ1-1, with no clear D. This CDR3 is 11 amino acids long. Trimming removed 6 bases at V and 1 base at J, with 3 bases between. Per the germline V gene, CDR1 is WSHSY and CDR2 is SAAADI.